The following is a T cell receptor beta chain sequence with its context. No antigen is known for it. TCRdb's copy holds only in-frame clones and misses some; the assay was immunoSEQ multiplex PCR. The sample lists tens of thousands of clones, just under 95% occurring once. These data come from a study of OX40 agonist ivuxolimab in advanced cancers. Broader study findings: Fewer expanded clones were found on average in CD4+ than in CD8+ T cells. Antigen specificity of clonally expanded peripheral T cells was not established.

Per the germline V gene, CDR1 is MDHEN and CDR2 is SYDVKM. The CDR3 is 12 residues long. The V and J ends lost 7 bases and 3 bases respectively, with 8 bases between them. Sequenced material: CD4+ or CD8+ T cells sorted from blood, taken in a trial of the OX40 agonist ivuxolimab. The rearrangement joins TRBV28 to TRBJ2-3; a weak D match, TRBD1 (6 bases). The sequence was obtained from an adult with an advanced solid tumor such as melanoma, head and neck, liver or kidney cancer. The CDR3 spells CASNTGTDTQYF. The CDR3 DNA reads as TGTGCCAGCAATACAGGGACAGATACGCAGTATTTT. Drawing the rest from reference TRBV28 and TRBJ2-3, the complete variable domain is DVKVTQSSRYLVKRTGEKVFLECVQDMDHENMFWYRQDPGLGLRLIYFSYDVKMKEKGDIPEGYSVSREKKERFSLILESASTNQTSMYLCASNTGTDTQYFGPGTRLTVL.